The 11 T cell receptor beta chains below all came from one sample that was sequenced in a study of control samples from healthy donors and cancer patients. Sequencing used immunoSEQ multiplex PCR; TCRdb keeps in-frame clones, though not all of them. The data hold about 82,000 clones, with just under 95% observed a single time. Sequenced: blood. The receptors were gathered from a woman aged 18-30 years in good health.

V is TRBV28 and J is TRBJ2-7; D not resolved. V lost 3 bases, J lost 7 bases, and 16 bases lay in between. CDR3 length: 14 residues. Germline CDR1 and CDR2: MDHEN and SYDVKM. CDR3 protein: CASSFSGLVREQYF. The CDR3 DNA sequence: TGTGCCAGCAGTTTTTCCGGTCTGGTGCGAGAGCAGTACTTC.

The chain links TRBV29-1 to TRBJ2-2; perhaps TRBD2 as D (6 bases). Between the trimmed V and J ends, which lost 2 bases and 0 bases, there was a span of 7 bases. Looked up from germline, CDR1 is SQVTM and CDR2 is ANQGSEA. The CDR3 is 14 residues long. DNA for the CDR3: TGCAGCGTTGAAAGCGGGTCGAACACCGGGGAGCTGTTTTTT. It yields the protein CSVESGSNTGELFF.

V and J are TRBV24-1 and TRBJ2-7; 7 bases are shared with TRBD2. With V trimmed by 4 bases and J by 6 bases, 14 bases remained unmatched. The CDR3 sequence is 16 residues long. Germline V gene lookup returns CDR1 KGHDR and CDR2 SFDVKD. The CDR3 DNA sequence: TGTGCCACCAGTGAGCGACTAACTAGCGCACCTAGCGAGCAGTACTTC. Protein sequence: CATSERLTSAPSEQYF.

The CDR3 DNA reads as TGTGCCAGCAGTCAACTTAACTACAAGAACACCGGGGAGCTGTTTTTT. Protein product: CASSQLNYKNTGELFF. The chain links TRBV6-2 or TRBV6-3 to TRBJ2-2; no reliable D call. V was clipped by 5 bases and J by 1 base, with 14 bases between them. CDR1 is MNHEY, CDR2 SVGEGT, per germline. There are 16 residues in the CDR3.

The chain carries TRBV9 and TRBJ1-4, with D possibly being TRBD1 (5 bases). Trimming pared 4 bases from V and 8 bases from J, leaving 15 bases between. The V gene's germline CDR1 is SGDLS and CDR2 YYNGEE. There are 14 residues in the CDR3. DNA for the CDR3: TGTGCCAGCAGCCATGGGGGTCTTGAGGAAAAACTGTTTTTT. This codes for CASSHGGLEEKLFF.

The V and J genes are TRBV6-1 and TRBJ1-2; 9 bases agree with TRBD1. Germline V CDR1 and CDR2: MNHNS, SASEGT. There are 17 residues in the CDR3. The V gene end was trimmed by 1 base and the J gene end by 4 bases; junction bases not matched to a gene: 10. Written as DNA, the CDR3 is TGTGCCAGCAGTGAAGAAACAGGGGGCGCGCCATTCTATGGCTACACCTTC. Amino acids: CASSEETGGAPFYGYTF.

The chain uses TRBV6-2 or TRBV6-3 and TRBJ2-1, with D possibly matching TRBD2 (6 bases). CDR1 is MNHEY, CDR2 SVGEGT, per germline. V lost 4 bases, J lost 3 bases, and 13 bases lay in between. CDR3 length equals 15 residues. In nucleotides, the CDR3 is TGTGCCAGCAGTTTTTTGGCGGGAAACTACAATGAGCAGTTCTTC. It translates to CASSFLAGNYNEQFF.

The chain carries TRBV4-1 and TRBJ1-1, with no clear D. This CDR3 region has 16 residues. Trimming removed 7 bases at V and 0 bases at J, with 18 bases between. CDR1 and CDR2 from the germline V gene are MGHRA and YSYEKL. The chain's CDR3 is CASKGFPGGMNTEAFF. The CDR3 DNA reads TGCGCCAGCAAGGGCTTTCCGGGAGGGATGAACACTGAAGCTTTCTTT.

This clone appeared once. This chain links TRBV29-1 with TRBJ2-7; D remains ambiguous. The CDR3 totals 12 residues. Germline CDR1 reads SQVTM; CDR2 reads ANQGSEA. The germline V and J ends were trimmed by 5 bases and 2 bases, with 10 bases remaining between them. CDR3 region: CSVSLNAYEQYF. CDR3 bases: TGCAGCGTTAGTCTCAACGCCTACGAGCAGTACTTC.

V gene TRBV28 combines with J gene TRBJ2-7; TRBD1 agrees at 9 bases. The CDR3 length is 19 residues. V dropped 5 bases and J dropped 6; count of bases not matched to a gene: 23. Germline CDR1 is MDHEN and CDR2 is SYDVKM. The CDR3 DNA follows: TGTGCCAGCAGTGTAACAAAACTTAAAAAACCGGGACAGGGCTCCGAGCAGTACTTC. Protein product: CASSVTKLKKPGQGSEQYF. Full variable domain (missing parts from reference TRBV28 and TRBJ2-7): DVKVTQSSRYLVKRTGEKVFLECVQDMDHENMFWYRQDPGLGLRLIYFSYDVKMKEKGDIPEGYSVSREKKERFSLILESASTNQTSMYLCASSVTKLKKPGQGSEQYFGPGTRLTVT.

This clone was seen more than once but under ten times. The chain joins TRBV4-2 to TRBJ2-7; tentatively, D is TRBD2 (5 bases). Per germline, CDR1 LGHNA and CDR2 YNFKEQ. V was trimmed by 8 bases and J by 0 bases, leaving 14 bases between them. The CDR3 covers 14 residues. CDR3 amino acids: CASRNSGTSYEQYF. CDR3 bases: TGTGCCAGCCGCAACAGCGGTACCTCCTACGAGCAGTACTTC.